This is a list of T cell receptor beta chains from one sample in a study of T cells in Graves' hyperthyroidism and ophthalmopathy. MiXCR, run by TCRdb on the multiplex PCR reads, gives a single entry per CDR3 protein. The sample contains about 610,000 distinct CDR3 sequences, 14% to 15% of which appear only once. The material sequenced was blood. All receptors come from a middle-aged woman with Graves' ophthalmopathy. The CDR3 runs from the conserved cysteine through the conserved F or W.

CDR3aa: CASSLDDPREQYF; v_gene: TRBV11-2; j_gene: TRBJ2-7
CDR3aa: CASSGGGGRQETQYF; v_gene: TRBV9; j_gene: TRBJ2-5
CDR3aa: CATSRVDRNYGYTF; v_gene: TRBV15; j_gene: TRBJ1-2
CDR3aa: CASSSDDQPQHF; v_gene: TRBV7-7; j_gene: TRBJ1-5
CDR3aa: CATGLPPETGYEQYF; v_gene: TRBV6-5; j_gene: TRBJ2-7
CDR3aa: CASNQGHAETQYF; v_gene: TRBV28; j_gene: TRBJ2-5
CDR3aa: CASSPPGEASETQYF; v_gene: TRBV28; j_gene: TRBJ2-5
CDR3aa: CASSSKDTGELFF; v_gene: TRBV5-1; j_gene: TRBJ2-2
CDR3aa: CSAETGEHTEAFF; v_gene: TRBV29-1; j_gene: TRBJ1-1
CDR3aa: CASSLEASNYGYTF; v_gene: TRBV5-1; j_gene: TRBJ1-2
CDR3aa: CASSQGRLAYEQYF; v_gene: TRBV3-1; j_gene: TRBJ2-7
CDR3aa: CASSQGLGTGELFF; v_gene: TRBV3-1; j_gene: TRBJ2-2
CDR3aa: CSTRVAGTEAFF; v_gene: TRBV29-1; j_gene: TRBJ1-1
CDR3aa: CASSGGGAINTGELFF; v_gene: TRBV12-3/TRBV12-4; j_gene: TRBJ2-2
CDR3aa: CASIKDRARVYGYTF; v_gene: TRBV19; j_gene: TRBJ1-2
CDR3aa: CASSGGGSYGYTF; v_gene: TRBV2; j_gene: TRBJ1-2
CDR3aa: CASSSTILQETQYF; v_gene: TRBV7-9; j_gene: TRBJ2-5
CDR3aa: CASTQGTGSLALHF; v_gene: TRBV7-2; j_gene: TRBJ1-6
CDR3aa: CASRRLDRGSYEQYF; v_gene: TRBV6-1; j_gene: TRBJ2-7
CDR3aa: CASSLELGETQYF; v_gene: TRBV7-9; j_gene: TRBJ2-5
CDR3aa: CSVRLGTYEQYF; v_gene: TRBV29-1; j_gene: TRBJ2-7
CDR3aa: CSAQALSGGLHEQYF; v_gene: TRBV20-1; j_gene: TRBJ2-7
CDR3aa: CASSSRLAGKETQYF; v_gene: TRBV7-9; j_gene: TRBJ2-5
CDR3aa: CASSFEGQGLSPLHF; v_gene: TRBV12-3/TRBV12-4; j_gene: TRBJ1-6
CDR3aa: CASSLLAGEVPYF; v_gene: TRBV7-3; j_gene: TRBJ2-5
CDR3aa: CASSALTSGRSGELFF; v_gene: TRBV6-1; j_gene: TRBJ2-2
CDR3aa: CASKRSGGRNQPQHF; v_gene: TRBV12-3/TRBV12-4; j_gene: TRBJ1-5
CDR3aa: CASSLDRGHTYNSPLHF; v_gene: TRBV12-3/TRBV12-4; j_gene: TRBJ1-6
CDR3aa: CASRTGASGEQYF; v_gene: TRBV12-3/TRBV12-4; j_gene: TRBJ2-7
CDR3aa: CASSPRGRGRRTEAFF; v_gene: TRBV19; j_gene: TRBJ1-1
CDR3aa: CASSWGRVETQYF; v_gene: TRBV6-5; j_gene: TRBJ2-5
CDR3aa: CASSGQGGQPQHF; v_gene: TRBV6-1; j_gene: TRBJ1-5
CDR3aa: CASSLNVESDKRNF; v_gene: TRBV12-3/TRBV12-4; j_gene: TRBJ2-7
CDR3aa: CSVRTSAQETQYF; v_gene: TRBV29-1; j_gene: TRBJ2-5
CDR3aa: CASSATRYEQYF; v_gene: TRBV2; j_gene: TRBJ2-7
CDR3aa: CASSWTGSNQPQHF; v_gene: TRBV6-5; j_gene: TRBJ1-5
CDR3aa: CASSFPGGAGYTF; v_gene: TRBV7-2; j_gene: TRBJ1-2
CDR3aa: CASSPPMGSYEQYF; v_gene: TRBV18; j_gene: TRBJ2-7
CDR3aa: CATALRISNQPQHF; v_gene: TRBV27; j_gene: TRBJ1-5
CDR3aa: CSVARATGELFF; v_gene: TRBV29-1; j_gene: TRBJ2-2
CDR3aa: CASAPGSKETQYF; v_gene: TRBV12-5; j_gene: TRBJ2-5
CDR3aa: CASSRSGPFRGELFF; v_gene: TRBV12-3/TRBV12-4; j_gene: TRBJ2-2
CDR3aa: CSARRDRGQEWKTGELFF; v_gene: TRBV20-1; j_gene: TRBJ2-2
CDR3aa: CASEAEGAYEQYF; v_gene: TRBV28; j_gene: TRBJ2-7
CDR3aa: CASSYDTGGSAGELFF; v_gene: TRBV6-5; j_gene: TRBJ2-2
CDR3aa: CASRYRGGNTEAFF; v_gene: TRBV12-3/TRBV12-4; j_gene: TRBJ1-1
CDR3aa: CASRAGIYQPQHF; v_gene: TRBV6-1; j_gene: TRBJ1-5
CDR3aa: CASSIDPGIVGYTF; v_gene: TRBV19; j_gene: TRBJ1-2
CDR3aa: CASSLGRILAKNIQYF; v_gene: TRBV18; j_gene: TRBJ2-4
CDR3aa: CASTDFYEQYF; v_gene: TRBV14; j_gene: TRBJ2-7
CDR3aa: CASSHPVSTGELFF; v_gene: TRBV4-1; j_gene: TRBJ2-2
CDR3aa: CASSYPSGDQPQHF; v_gene: TRBV6-2/TRBV6-3; j_gene: TRBJ1-5
CDR3aa: CARRVGAGKTQYF; v_gene: TRBV2; j_gene: TRBJ2-5
CDR3aa: CASGGATGELFF; v_gene: TRBV25-1; j_gene: TRBJ2-2